This T cell receptor beta chain was identified in a study of blood T cell repertoires in COVID-19. Study overall: Specimens from acute and convalescent COVID-19 originated in the United States, Italy and Spain. The cDNA or gDNA used as material had been derived from T cells, B-cell-depleted T cells, or PBMCs.

Under the authors' procedure: Nucleated cell counts were estimated from reference gene primer amplification. Assay used: immunoSEQ multiplex PCR; TCRdb lists only in-frame clones, some missing. V and J calls and clone size are those listed in that table; D and trimming were worked out from the DNA. The repertoire holds 30,000 or so clones, with around 82% as singletons. The CDR3 has 17 amino acids. Deletions cut 3 bases from V and 0 bases from J, with 12 bases between. From germline, CDR1 is LNHDA and CDR2 SQIVND (reference sequence). The sequence was collected from a man aged 80 or over with active or convalescent COVID-19. The gene calls are TRBV19 and TRBJ2-6; D is possibly TRBD1 (5 bases). The specimen sequenced was peripheral blood. CDR3 residues: CASSMAPRDSGANVLTF. The CDR3 DNA reads TGTGCCAGTAGTATGGCCCCCAGGGACTCTGGGGCCAACGTCCTGACTTTC.